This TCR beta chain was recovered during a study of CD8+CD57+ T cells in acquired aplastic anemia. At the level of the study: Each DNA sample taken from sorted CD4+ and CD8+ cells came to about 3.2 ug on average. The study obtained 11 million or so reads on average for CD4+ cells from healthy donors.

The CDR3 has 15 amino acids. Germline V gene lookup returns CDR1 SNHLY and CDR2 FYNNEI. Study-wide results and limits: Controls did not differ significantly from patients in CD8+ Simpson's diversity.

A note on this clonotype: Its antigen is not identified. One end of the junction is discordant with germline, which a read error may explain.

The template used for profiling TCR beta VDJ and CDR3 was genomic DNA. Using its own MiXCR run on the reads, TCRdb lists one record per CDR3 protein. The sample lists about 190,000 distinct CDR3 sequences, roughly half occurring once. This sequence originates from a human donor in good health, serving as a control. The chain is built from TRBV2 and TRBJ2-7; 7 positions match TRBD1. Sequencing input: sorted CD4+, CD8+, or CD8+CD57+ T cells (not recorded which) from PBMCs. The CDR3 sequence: CATSESTGMNNEQYF. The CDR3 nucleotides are TGTGCCACCAGTGAATCGACAGGGATGAATAACGAGCAGTACTTC.